Given below is one T cell receptor (beta chain) in context. A junction boundary mismatches the germline segment, possibly from a read error. The data were obtained in a study of CD8 T cells in Susac syndrome. Reverse transcription used roughly 0.5 to 1 ug RNA and random hexamers. Amplification of TCR beta CDR3 spanned 54 Vbeta and 13 Jbeta via immunoSEQ multiplex PCR. TCRdb re-derived calls from the immunoSEQ multiplex PCR reads in MiXCR, one entry per CDR3 protein. The sample includes fewer than 65,000 distinct CDR3 sequences, roughly nine tenths of them seen just once. The sequence was collected from a human donor in good health. The sample taken for sequencing was CD8+ T cells from PBMCs.

The CDR3 sequence: CSAPQGSNTGELFF. The CDR3 nucleotides read TGCAGCGCACCACAGGGGTCGAACACCGGGGAGCTCTTTTTT. The chain combines TRBV29-1 with TRBJ2-2; 7 positions agree with TRBD1. This CDR3 spans 14 amino acids. Germline CDR1 SQVTM, CDR2 ANQGSEA.